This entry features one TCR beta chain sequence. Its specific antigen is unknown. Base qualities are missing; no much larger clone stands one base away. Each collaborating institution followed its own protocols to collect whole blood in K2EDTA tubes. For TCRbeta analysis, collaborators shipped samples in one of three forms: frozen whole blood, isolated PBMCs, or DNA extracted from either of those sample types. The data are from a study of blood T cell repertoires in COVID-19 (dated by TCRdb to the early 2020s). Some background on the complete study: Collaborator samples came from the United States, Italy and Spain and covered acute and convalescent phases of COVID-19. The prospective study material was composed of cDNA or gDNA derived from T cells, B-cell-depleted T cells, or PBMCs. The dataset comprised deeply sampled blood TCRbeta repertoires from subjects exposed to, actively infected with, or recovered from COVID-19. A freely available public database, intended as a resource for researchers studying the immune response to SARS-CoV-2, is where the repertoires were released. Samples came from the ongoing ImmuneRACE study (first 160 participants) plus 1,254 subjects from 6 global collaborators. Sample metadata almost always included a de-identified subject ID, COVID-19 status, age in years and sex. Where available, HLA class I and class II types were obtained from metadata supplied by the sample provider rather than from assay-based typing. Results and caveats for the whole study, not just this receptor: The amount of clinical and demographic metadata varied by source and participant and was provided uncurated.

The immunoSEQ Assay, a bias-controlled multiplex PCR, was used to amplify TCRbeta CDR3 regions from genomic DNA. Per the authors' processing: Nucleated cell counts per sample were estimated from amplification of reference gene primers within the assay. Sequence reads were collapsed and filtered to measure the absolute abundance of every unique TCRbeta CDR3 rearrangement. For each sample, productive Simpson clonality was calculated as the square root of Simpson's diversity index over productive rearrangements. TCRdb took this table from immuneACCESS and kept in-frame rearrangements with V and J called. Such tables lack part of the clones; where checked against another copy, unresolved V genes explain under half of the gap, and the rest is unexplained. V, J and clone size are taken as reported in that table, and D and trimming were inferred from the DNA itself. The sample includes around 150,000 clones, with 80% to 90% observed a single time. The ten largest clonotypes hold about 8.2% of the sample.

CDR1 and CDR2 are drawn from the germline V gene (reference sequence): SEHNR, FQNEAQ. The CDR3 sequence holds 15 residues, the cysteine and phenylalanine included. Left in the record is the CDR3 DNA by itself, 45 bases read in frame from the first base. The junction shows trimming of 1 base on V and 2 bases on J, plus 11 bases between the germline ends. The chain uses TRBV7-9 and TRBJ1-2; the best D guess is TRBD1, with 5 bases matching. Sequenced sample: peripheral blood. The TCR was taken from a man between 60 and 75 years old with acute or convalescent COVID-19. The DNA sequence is TGTGCCAGCAGCTTAGGCCAGGGACTGAACTATGGCTACACCTTC. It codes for CASSLGQGLNYGYTF.